This TCR beta chain was identified in a study of OX40 agonist ivuxolimab in advanced cancers. This clone was counted only a few times. The protocol was immunoSEQ multiplex PCR, while the TCRdb copy is restricted to in-frame clones and leaves out a portion. Among roughly 70,000 clones, roughly 80% were seen once, and the ten largest hold approximately 6.3%. With 6 bases clipped from V and 8 bases from J, the junction kept 3 bases outside the gene matches. This CDR3 has 11 amino acids. Per the germline V gene, CDR1 is SNHLY and CDR2 is FYNNEI. The chain employs TRBV2 and TRBJ1-1; TRBD1 aligns across 7 bases. Sequencing was performed on CD4+ or CD8+ T cells sorted from blood, taken in a trial of the OX40 agonist ivuxolimab. The sequence came from an adult with an advanced solid tumor such as melanoma, head and neck, liver or kidney cancer. CDR3 sequence: CASREQGEAFF. CDR3 DNA sequence: TGTGCCAGCAGGGAACAGGGGGAAGCTTTCTTT.